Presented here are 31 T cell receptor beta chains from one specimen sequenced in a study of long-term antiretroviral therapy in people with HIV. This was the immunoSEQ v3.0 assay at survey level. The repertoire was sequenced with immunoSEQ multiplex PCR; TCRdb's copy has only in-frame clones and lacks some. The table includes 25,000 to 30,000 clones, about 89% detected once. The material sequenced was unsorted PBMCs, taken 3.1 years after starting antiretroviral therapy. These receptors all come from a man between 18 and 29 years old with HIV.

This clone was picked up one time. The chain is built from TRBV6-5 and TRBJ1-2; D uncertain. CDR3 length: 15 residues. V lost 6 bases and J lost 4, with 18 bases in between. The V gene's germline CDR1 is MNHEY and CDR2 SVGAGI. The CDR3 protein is CASSPTSMGSYGYTF. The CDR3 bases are TGTGCCAGCAGCCCAACATCGATGGGGAGCTATGGCTACACCTTC.

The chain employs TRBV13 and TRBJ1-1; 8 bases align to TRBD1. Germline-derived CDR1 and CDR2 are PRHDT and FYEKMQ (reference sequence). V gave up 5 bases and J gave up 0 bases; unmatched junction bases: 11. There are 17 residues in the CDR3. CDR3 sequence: CASSPDGQGLLNTEAFF. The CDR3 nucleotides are TGTGCCAGCAGCCCCGATGGACAGGGCTTGCTGAACACTGAAGCTTTCTTT. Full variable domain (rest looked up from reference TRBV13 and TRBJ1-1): AAGVIQSPRHLIKEKRETATLKCYPIPRHDTVYWYQQGPGQDPQFLISFYEKMQSDKGSIPDRFSAQQFSDYHSELNMSSLELGDSALYFCASSPDGQGLLNTEAFFGQGTRLTVV.

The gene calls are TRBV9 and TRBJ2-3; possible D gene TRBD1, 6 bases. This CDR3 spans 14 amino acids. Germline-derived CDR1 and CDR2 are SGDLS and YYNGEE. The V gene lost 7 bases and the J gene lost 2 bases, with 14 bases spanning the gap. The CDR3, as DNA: TGTGCCAGCGGATACAGGGACAACACAGATACGCAGTATTTT. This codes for CASGYRDNTDTQYF.

The CDR3 DNA reads TGCGCCAGCAGCTTGGATTCAGATACGCAGTATTTT. This translates into CASSLDSDTQYF. The J gene is TRBJ2-3, the V gene TRBV5-1; D gene uncertain. V shed 0 bases and J shed 4 bases, with 3 bases lying between them. The germline CDR1 and CDR2 sequences are SGHRS and YFSETQ. The CDR3 contains 12 residues.

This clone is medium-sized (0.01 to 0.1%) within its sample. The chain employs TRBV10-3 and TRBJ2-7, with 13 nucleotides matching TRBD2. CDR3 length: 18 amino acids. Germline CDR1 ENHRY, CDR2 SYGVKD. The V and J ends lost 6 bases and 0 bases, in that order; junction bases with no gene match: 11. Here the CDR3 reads CAIRGTGTSGKSSYEQYF. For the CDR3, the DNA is TGTGCCATCAGGGGCACCGGGACTAGCGGGAAGAGCTCCTACGAGCAGTACTTC.

The CDR3 nucleotides read TGTGCCAGCAGTTATTCCGGGACGACCCTCGAGCAGTACTTC. This translates into CASSYSGTTLEQYF. This chain joins TRBV6-5 and TRBJ2-7, with D perhaps assigned TRBD1 or TRBD2 (5 bases each). This CDR3 is built from 14 residues. Germline V gives CDR1 MNHEY, CDR2 SVGAGI. Trimming left V 3 bases short and J 6 bases short, with 15 bases between.

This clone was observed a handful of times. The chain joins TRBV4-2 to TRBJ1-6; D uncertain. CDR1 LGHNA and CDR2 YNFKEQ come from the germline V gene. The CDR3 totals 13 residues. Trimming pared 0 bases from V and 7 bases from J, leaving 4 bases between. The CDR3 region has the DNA TGTGCCAGCAGCCAAGATTTGAATTCACCCCTCCACTTT. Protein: CASSQDLNSPLHF.

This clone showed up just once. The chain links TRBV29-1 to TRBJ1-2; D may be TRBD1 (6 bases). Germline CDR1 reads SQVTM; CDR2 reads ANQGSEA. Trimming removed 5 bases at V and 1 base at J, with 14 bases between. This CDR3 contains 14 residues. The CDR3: CSVYGGAGNYGYTF. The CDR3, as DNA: TGCAGCGTTTATGGGGGCGCCGGTAACTATGGCTACACCTTC. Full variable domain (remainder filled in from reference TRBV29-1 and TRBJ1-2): SAVISQKPSRDICQRGTSLTIQCQVDSQVTMMFWYRQQPGQSLTLIATANQGSEATYESGFVIDKFPISRPNLTFSTLTVSNMSPEDSSIYLCSVYGGAGNYGYTFGSGTRLTVV.

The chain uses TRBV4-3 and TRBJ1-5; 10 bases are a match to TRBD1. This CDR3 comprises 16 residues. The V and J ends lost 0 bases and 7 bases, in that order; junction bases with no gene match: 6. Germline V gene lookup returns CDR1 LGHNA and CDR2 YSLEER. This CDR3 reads CASSQEGGTGVQPQHF. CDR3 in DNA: TGCGCCAGCAGCCAAGAAGGAGGGACAGGGGTACAGCCCCAGCATTTT.

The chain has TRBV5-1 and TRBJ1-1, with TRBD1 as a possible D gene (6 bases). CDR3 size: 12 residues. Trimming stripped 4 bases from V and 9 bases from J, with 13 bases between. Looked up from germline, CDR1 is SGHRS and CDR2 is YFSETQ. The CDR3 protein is CASSPLGGQAFF. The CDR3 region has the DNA TGCGCCAGCAGCCCCCTCGGGGGGCAAGCTTTCTTT.

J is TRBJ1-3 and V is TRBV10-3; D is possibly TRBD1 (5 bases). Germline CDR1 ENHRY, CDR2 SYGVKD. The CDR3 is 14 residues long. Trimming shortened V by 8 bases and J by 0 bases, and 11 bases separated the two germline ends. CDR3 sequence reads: CAIGGTASGNTIYF. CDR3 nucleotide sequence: TGTGCCATCGGGGGGACGGCCTCTGGAAACACCATATATTTT.

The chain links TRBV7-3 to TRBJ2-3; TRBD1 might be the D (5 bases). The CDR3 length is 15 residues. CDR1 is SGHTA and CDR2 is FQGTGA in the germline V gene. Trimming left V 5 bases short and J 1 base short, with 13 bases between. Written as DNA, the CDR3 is TGTGCCAGCAGCCAAGGGGTGTCGGGCACAGATACGCAGTATTTT. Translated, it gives CASSQGVSGTDTQYF.

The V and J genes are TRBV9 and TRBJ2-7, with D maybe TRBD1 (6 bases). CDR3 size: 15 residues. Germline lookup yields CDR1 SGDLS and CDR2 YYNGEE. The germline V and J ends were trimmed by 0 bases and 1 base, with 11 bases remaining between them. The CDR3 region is CASSVGGTGSYEQYF. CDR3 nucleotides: TGTGCCAGCAGCGTAGGGGGTACAGGGTCCTACGAGCAGTACTTC.

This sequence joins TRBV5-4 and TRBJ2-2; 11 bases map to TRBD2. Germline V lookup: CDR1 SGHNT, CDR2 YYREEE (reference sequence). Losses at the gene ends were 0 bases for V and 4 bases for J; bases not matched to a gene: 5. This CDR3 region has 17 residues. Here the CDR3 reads CASSLGSGGAITGELFF. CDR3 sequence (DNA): TGTGCCAGCAGCTTGGGTAGCGGGGGGGCCATCACCGGGGAGCTGTTTTTT.

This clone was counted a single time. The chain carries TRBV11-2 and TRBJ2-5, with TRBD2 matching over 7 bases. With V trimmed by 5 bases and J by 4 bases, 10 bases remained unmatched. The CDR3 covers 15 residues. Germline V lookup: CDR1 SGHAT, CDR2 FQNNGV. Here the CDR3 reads CASSIIAGLRETQYF. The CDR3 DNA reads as TGTGCCAGCAGCATCATAGCGGGTCTACGAGAGACCCAGTACTTC.

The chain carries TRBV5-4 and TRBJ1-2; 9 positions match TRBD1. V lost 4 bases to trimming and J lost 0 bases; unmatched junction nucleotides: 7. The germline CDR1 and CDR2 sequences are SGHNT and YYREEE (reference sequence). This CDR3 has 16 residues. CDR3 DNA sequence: TGTGCCAGCAGCCTGCCGGGACAGGGCTCTAACTATGGCTACACCTTC. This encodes CASSLPGQGSNYGYTF.

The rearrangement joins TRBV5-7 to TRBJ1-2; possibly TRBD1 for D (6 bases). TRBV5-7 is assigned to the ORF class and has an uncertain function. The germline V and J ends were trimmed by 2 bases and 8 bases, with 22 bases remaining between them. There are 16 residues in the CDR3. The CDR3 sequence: CASSFPSHGGLGGYTF. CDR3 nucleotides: TGTGCCAGCAGCTTCCCATCGCACGGGGGGCTGGGGGGCTACACCTTC.

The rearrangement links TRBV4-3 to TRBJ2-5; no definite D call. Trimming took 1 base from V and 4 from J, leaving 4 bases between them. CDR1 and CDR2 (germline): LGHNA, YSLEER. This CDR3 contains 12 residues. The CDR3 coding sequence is TGCGCCAGCAGCCAAGGGTCAGAGACCCAGTACTTC. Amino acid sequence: CASSQGSETQYF.

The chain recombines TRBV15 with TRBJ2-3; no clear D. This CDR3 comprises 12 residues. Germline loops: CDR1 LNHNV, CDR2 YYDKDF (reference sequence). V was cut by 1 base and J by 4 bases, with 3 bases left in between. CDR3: CATSRAADTQYF. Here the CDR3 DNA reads TGTGCCACCAGCAGAGCGGCAGATACGCAGTATTTT.

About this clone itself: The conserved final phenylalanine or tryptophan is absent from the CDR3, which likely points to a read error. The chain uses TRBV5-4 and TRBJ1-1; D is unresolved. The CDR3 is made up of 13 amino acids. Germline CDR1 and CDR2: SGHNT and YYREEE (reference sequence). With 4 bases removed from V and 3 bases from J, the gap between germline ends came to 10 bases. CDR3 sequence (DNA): TGTGCCAGCAGCCCAGACGGGTACACTGAAGCTTTCTGT. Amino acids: CASSPDGYTEAFC.

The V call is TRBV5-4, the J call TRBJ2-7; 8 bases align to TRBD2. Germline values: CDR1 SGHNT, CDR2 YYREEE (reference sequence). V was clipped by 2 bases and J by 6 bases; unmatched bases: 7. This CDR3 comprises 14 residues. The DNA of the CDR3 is TGTGCCAGCAGCTTCTCCGGGGGGGGCGGCGAGCAGTACTTC. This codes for CASSFSGGGGEQYF.

CDR3 bases: TGTGCCTACCTCCCCGGGACAGGCAATGAAAAACTGTTTTTT. Amino acid sequence: CAYLPGTGNEKLFF. The chain carries TRBV30 and TRBJ1-4; 8 positions agree with TRBD1. V dropped 7 bases and J dropped 5; count of bases not matched to a gene: 9. The CDR3 totals 14 residues. The germline V gene has CDR1 GTSNPN and CDR2 SVGIG (reference sequence). Looking up the rest from reference TRBV30 and TRBJ1-4 gives the full variable domain: SQTIHQWPATLVQPVGSPLSLECTVEGTSNPNLYWYRQAAGRGLQLLFYSVGIGQISSEVPQNLSASRPQDRQFILSSKKLLLSDSGFYLCAYLPGTGNEKLFFGSGTQLSVL.

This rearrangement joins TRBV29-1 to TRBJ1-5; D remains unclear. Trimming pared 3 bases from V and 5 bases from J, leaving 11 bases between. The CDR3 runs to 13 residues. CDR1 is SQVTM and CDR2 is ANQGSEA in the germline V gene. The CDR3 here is CSVEEAVDQPQHF. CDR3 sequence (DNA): TGCAGCGTTGAGGAGGCCGTTGATCAGCCCCAGCATTTT.

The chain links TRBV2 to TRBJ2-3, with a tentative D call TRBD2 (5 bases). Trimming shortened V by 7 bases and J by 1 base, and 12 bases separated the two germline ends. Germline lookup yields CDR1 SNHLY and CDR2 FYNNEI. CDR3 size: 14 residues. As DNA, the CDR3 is TGTGCCAGCATGAGAGTGGGAGGCACAGATACGCAGTATTTT. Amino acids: CASMRVGGTDTQYF.

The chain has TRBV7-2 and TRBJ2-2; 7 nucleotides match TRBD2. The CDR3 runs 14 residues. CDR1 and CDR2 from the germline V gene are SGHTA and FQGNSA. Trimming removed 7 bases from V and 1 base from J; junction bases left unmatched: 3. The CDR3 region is CASTWGGNTGELFF. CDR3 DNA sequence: TGTGCCAGCACCTGGGGGGGGAACACCGGGGAGCTGTTTTTT.

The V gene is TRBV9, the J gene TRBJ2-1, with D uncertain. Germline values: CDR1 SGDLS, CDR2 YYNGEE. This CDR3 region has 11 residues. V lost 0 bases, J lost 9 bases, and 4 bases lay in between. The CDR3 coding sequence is TGTGCCAGCAGCGTAGGTCTTGAGCAGTTCTTC. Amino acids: CASSVGLEQFF. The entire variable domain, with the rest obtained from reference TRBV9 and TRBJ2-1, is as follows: DSGVTQTPKHLITATGQRVTLRCSPRSGDLSVYWYQQSLDQGLQFLIQYYNGEERAKGNILERFSAQQFPDLHSELNLSSLELGDSALYFCASSVGLEQFFGPGTRLTVL.

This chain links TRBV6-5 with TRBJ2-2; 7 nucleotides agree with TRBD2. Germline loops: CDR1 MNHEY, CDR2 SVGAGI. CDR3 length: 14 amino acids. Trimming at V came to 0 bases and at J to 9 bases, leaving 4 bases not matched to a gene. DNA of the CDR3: TGTGCCAGCAGTTACTCGAGGACTAGTCGGGAGCTGTTTTTT. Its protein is CASSYSRTSRELFF.

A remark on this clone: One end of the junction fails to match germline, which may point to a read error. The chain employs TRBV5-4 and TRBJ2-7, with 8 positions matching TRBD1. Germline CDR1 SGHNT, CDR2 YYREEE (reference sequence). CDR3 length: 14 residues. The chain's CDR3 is CASILGQVTYEQYF. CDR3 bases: TGTGCCAGCATCTTGGGACAGGTGACCTACGAGCAGTACTTC. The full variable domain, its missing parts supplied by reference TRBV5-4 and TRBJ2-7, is ETGVTQSPTHLIKTRGQQVTLRCSSQSGHNTVSWYQQALGQGPQFIFQYYREEENGRGNFPPRFSGLQFPNYSSELNVNALELDDSALYLCASILGQVTYEQYFGPGTRLTVT.

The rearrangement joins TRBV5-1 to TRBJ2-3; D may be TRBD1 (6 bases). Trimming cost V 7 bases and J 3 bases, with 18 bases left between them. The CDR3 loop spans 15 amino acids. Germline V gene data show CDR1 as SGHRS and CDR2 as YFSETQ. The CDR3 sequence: CASASGAGVTDTQYF. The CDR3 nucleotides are TGCGCCAGCGCTTCCGGGGCAGGGGTTACAGATACGCAGTATTTT.

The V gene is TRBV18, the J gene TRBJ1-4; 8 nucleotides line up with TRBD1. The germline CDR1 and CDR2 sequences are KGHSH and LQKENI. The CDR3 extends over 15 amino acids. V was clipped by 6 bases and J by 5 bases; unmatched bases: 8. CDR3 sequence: CASSAGTGKNEKLFF. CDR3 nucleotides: TGTGCCAGCTCCGCCGGGACAGGCAAGAATGAAAAACTGTTTTTT.

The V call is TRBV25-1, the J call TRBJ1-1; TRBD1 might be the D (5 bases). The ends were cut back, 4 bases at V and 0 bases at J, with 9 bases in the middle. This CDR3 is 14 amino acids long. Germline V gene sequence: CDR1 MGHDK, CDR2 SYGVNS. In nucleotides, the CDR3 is TGTGCCAGCAGTGTAACAGGAATGAACACTGAAGCTTTCTTT. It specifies CASSVTGMNTEAFF.